This paragraph reports one T cell receptor (beta chain). CDR1 and CDR2 from the germline V gene are MNHEY and SVGAGI. With V trimmed by 6 bases and J by 3 bases, 7 bases remained unmatched. The CDR3 extends over 15 amino acids. Per the authors' pipeline: Reference gene primer amplification in the assay estimated nucleated cell counts. Measured with immunoSEQ multiplex PCR; TCRdb has only the in-frame clones, and not every one. That table furnishes V, J and clone size, whereas the DNA furnished D and trimming. Counted here are roughly 380,000 clones, roughly 84% occurring once; the ten biggest clones make up 2.5% to 3%. This specimen belongs to a study of blood T cell repertoires in COVID-19. Study details: COVID-19 samples from acute and convalescent phases originated in the United States, Italy and Spain. Sample material is recorded as cDNA or gDNA derived from T cells, B-cell-depleted T cells, or PBMCs.

The recovered donors of Cohort 3 showed two negative PCRs, clearance, or symptom resolution. The J gene is TRBJ2-2, the V gene TRBV6-5; 7 bases line up with TRBD1. This receptor was taken from a young woman who had recovered from COVID-19. The material sequenced was PBMCs or T cells enriched from blood (not recorded which). CDR3 coding DNA: TGTGCCAGCAGGGAGAGGGGGCAGGACACCGGGGAGCTGTTTTTT. Translated: CASRERGQDTGELFF.